This is a list of T cell receptor beta chains from one sample in a study of blood T cell repertoires in COVID-19. The repertoire was sequenced with immunoSEQ multiplex PCR; TCRdb's copy has only in-frame clones and lacks some. The table includes fewer than 250,000 clones, 82% detected once. Sequenced input: peripheral blood. The receptors stem from a woman in her sixties with COVID-19, enrolled during active disease. Each CDR3 is given without its conserved first and last residue. Fields, in order: J gene, CDR3 length, D gene, V gene, CDR3 protein. D genes are given only for firm matches.

TRBJ2-3 18 TRBD2 TRBV27 ASSSLRTRAGGFGTDTQY
TRBJ2-7 12 TRBD2 TRBV20-1 SASPSGVYYEQY
TRBJ1-1 15 TRBD1 TRBV4-2 ASSQDPRGQVLTEAF
TRBJ1-1 9 . TRBV21-1 ASTQNYEAF
TRBJ1-1 12 . TRBV28 ASTAGVANTEAF
TRBJ2-1 18 TRBD2 TRBV2 ASSVPLAGGVVVGYNEQF
TRBJ1-1 12 . TRBV4-1 ASSHNTGFPEAF
TRBJ1-5 15 . TRBV7-8 ASSPEFRGSGNQPQH
TRBJ2-3 10 . TRBV3-1/TRBV3-2 ASSSRGDTQY
TRBJ1-1 11 TRBD1 TRBV12-3/TRBV12-4 ASRNNRGTEAF
TRBJ2-7 14 . TRBV5-6 ASSSIGRDNTYEQY
TRBJ1-2 12 TRBD1 TRBV29-1 SVDVTGGSYGYT
TRBJ1-5 12 . TRBV6-5 ATHPPGAGQPQH
TRBJ2-3 12 . TRBV7-3 ASSLRGGEDTQY
TRBJ2-3 13 . TRBV4-1 ASTKQGGESDTQY
TRBJ2-7 12 TRBD1 TRBV9 ASSLGQDSYEQY
TRBJ2-1 14 TRBD2 TRBV6-5 ASSYSYGRAGNEQF
TRBJ2-5 11 . TRBV5-4 ASSSLPRETQY
TRBJ2-3 8 . TRBV20-1 SAQADTQY
TRBJ2-3 11 TRBD2 TRBV29-1 SVPLAGGDTQY
TRBJ1-6 12 TRBD1 TRBV27 ASSNRDRNSPLH
TRBJ2-5 11 TRBD1 TRBV5-1 ASSLAQGQAQY